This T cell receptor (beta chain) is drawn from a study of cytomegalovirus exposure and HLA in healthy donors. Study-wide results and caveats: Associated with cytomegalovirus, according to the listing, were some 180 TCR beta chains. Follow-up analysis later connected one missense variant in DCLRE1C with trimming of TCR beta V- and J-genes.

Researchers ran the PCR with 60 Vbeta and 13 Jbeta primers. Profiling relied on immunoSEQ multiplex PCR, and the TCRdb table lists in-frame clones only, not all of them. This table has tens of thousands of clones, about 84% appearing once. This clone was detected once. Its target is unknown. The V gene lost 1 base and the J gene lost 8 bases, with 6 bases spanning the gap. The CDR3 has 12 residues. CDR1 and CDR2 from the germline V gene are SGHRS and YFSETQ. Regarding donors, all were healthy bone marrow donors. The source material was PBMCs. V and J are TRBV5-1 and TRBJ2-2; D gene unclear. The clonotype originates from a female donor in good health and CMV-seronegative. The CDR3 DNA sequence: TGCGCCAGCAGCTTGAATAGAGGGGAGCTGTTTTTT. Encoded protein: CASSLNRGELFF. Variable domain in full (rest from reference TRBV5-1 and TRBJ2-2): KAGVTQTPRYLIKTRGQQVTLSCSPISGHRSVSWYQQTPGQGLQFLFEYFSETQRNKGNFPGRFSGRQFSNSRSEMNVSTLELGDSALYLCASSLNRGELFFGEGSRLTVL.